This T cell receptor beta chain is from a study of Graves' ophthalmopathy and Graves' hyperthyroidism. Whole-study findings and limits: Ophthalmopathy progression predictions by the model showed 72.22% specificity and approximately 71% sensitivity. Among thyroid clonotypes expanded above 0.001 frequency, most also appeared in blood.

This CDR3 region has 14 residues. V lost 0 bases, J lost 6 bases, and 7 bases stayed unmatched. The germline CDR1 and CDR2 sequences are DFQATT and SNEGSKA (reference sequence). Beta-chain TCR CDR3 regions were amplified from RNA transcripts. RT-PCR was first run with HTBI primers, then multiplex PCR in a second round. TCRdb reprocessed the multiplex PCR reads via MiXCR and lists one record per CDR3 protein. The data hold over a million distinct CDR3 sequences, with 36% observed a single time. This clonotype was seen ten or more times. The antigen is unknown. Hyperthyroidism in these 18- to 65-year-old patients was newly diagnosed, lasting under 2 months. If patients had other autoimmune diseases, uncontrolled infections, pregnancy or lactation, they were excluded.

Sequencing was done on a sample of peripheral blood or thyroid tissue (not recorded which). This clonotype originated in an adult man with Graves' hyperthyroidism. V gene TRBV20-1 combines with J gene TRBJ2-5; 7 bases align to TRBD2. CDR3 sequence: CSARDAGEVKTQYF. CDR3 DNA: TGCAGTGCTAGAGATGCGGGAGAAGTGAAGACCCAGTACTTC.